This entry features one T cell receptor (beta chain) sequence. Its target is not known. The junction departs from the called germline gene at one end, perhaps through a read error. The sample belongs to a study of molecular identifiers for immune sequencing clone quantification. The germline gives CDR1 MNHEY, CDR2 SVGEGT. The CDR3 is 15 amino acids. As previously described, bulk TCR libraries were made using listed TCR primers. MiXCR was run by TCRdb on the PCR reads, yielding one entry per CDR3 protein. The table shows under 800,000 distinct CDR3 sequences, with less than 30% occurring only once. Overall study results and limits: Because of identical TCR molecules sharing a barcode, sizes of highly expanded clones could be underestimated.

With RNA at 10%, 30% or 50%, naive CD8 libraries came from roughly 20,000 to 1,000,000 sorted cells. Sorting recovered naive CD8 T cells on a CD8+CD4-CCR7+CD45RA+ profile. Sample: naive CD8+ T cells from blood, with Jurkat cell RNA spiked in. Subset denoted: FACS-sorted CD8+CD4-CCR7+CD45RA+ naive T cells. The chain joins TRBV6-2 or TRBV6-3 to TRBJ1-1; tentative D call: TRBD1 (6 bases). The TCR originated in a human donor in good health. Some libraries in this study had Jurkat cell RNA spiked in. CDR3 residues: CASSSSITGNTEACF. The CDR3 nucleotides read TGTGCCAGCAGCTCCTCTATTACAGGGAACACTGAAGCTTGCTTT.